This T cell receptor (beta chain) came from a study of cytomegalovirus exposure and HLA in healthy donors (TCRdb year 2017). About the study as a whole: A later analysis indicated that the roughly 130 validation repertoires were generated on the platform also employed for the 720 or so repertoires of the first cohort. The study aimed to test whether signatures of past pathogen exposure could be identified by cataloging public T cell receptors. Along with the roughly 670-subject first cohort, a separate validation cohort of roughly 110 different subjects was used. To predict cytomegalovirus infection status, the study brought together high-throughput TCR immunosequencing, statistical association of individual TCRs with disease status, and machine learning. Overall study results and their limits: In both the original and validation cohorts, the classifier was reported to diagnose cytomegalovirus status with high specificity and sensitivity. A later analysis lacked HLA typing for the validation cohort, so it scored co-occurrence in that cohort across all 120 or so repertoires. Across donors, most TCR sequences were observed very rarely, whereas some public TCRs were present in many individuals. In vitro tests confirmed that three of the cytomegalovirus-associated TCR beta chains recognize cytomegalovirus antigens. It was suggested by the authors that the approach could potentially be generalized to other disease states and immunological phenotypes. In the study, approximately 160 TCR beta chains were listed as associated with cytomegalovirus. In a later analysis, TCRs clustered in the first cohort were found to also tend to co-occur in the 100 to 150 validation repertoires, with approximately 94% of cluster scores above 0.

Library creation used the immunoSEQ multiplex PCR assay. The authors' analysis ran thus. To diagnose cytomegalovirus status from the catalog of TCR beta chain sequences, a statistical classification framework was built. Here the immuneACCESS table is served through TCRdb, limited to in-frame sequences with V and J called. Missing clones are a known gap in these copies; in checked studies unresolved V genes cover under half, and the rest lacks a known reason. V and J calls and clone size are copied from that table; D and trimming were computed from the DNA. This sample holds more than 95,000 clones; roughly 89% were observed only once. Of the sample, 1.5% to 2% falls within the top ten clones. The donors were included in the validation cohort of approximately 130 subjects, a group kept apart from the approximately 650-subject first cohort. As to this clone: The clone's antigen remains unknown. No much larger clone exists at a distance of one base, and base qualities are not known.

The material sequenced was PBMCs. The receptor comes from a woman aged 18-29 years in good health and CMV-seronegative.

DNA sequence: TGTGCCAGCAGCCGGGCTGGACAGACCTACGAGCAGTACTTC. Translated, this is CASSRAGQTYEQYF. The rearranged segments are TRBV5-6 and TRBJ2-7, with a weak D call of TRBD1 (6 bases match). Trimming removed 4 bases from V and 2 bases from J, leaving 13 bases between the germline ends. The CDR3 goes from the cysteine to the phenylalanine over 14 residues. CDR3 DNA is the only sequence kept; it has 42 bases, read in frame from the first base. CDR1 and CDR2 (SGHDT, YYEEEE) derive from the germline V gene.